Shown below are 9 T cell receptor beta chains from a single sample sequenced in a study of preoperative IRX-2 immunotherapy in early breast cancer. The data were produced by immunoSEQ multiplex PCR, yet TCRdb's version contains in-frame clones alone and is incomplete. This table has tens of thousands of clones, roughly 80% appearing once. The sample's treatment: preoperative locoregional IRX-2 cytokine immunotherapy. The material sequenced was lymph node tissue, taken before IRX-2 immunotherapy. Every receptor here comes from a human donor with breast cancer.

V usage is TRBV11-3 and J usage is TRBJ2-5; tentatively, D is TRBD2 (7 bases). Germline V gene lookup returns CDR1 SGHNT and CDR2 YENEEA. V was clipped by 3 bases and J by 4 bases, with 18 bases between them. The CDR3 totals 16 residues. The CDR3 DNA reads TGTGCCAGCAGCTTGGAGGGACCAGGGGAGGGAGAGACCCAGTACTTC. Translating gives CASSLEGPGEGETQYF.

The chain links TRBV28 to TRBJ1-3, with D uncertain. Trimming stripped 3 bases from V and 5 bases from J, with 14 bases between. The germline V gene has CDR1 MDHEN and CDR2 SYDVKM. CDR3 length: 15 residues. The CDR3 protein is CASSFVGASRNTIYF. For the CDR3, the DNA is TGTGCCAGCAGTTTCGTGGGAGCCAGTAGAAACACCATATATTTT.

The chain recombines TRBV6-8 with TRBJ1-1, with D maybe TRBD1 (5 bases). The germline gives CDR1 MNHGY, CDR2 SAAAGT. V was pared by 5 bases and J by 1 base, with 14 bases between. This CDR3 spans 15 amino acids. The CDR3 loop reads CASSTTGTENTEAFF. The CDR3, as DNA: TGTGCCAGCAGTACTACCGGGACGGAGAACACTGAAGCTTTCTTT.

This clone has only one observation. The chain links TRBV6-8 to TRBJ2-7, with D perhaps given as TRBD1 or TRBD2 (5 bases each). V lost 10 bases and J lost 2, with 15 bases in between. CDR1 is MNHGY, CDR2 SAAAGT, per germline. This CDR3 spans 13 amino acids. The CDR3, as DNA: TGTGCCATCAGATCCGAGGGGCCCTACGAGCAGTACTTC. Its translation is CAIRSEGPYEQYF.

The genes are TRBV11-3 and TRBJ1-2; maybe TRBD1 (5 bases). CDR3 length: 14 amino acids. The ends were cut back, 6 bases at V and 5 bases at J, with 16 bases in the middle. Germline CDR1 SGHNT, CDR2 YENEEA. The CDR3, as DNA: TGTGCCAGCAGTCCAGGACACGGAGGTTATGGCTACACCTTC. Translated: CASSPGHGGYGYTF.

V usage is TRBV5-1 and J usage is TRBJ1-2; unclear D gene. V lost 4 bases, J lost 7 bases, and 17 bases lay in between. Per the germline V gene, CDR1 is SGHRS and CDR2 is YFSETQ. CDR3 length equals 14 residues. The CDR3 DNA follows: TGCGCCAGCAGCCAGCAGAGCTCTGGGTTTGGCTACACCTTC. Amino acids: CASSQQSSGFGYTF.

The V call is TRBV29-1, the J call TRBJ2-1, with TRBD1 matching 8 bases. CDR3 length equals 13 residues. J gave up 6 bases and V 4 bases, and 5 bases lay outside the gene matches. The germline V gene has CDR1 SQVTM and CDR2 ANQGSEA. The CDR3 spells CSVGRGRFNEQFF. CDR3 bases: TGCAGCGTTGGCAGGGGGCGCTTCAATGAGCAGTTCTTC.

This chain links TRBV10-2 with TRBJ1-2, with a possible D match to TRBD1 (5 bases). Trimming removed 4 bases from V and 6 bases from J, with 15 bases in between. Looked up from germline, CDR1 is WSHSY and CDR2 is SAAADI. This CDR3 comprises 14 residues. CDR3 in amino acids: CASSVGSLGDGYTF. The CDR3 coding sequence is TGCGCCAGCAGTGTCGGCTCCCTAGGGGATGGCTACACCTTC.

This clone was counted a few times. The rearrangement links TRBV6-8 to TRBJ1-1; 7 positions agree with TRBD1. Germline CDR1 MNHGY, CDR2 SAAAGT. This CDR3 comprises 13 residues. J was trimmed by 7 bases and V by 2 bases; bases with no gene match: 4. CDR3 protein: CASSYRGQYEAFF. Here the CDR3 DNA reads TGTGCCAGCAGTTACCGGGGACAGTATGAAGCTTTCTTT.